The T cell receptor (beta chain) under discussion was sequenced for a study of cytomegalovirus exposure and HLA in healthy donors (dated by TCRdb to 2016 to 2017). Regarding the complete study: An earlier analysis of several hundred of the donors reported about 250 Gb of sequence data and 120 million or so unique TCR beta sequences from 150 million to 200 million T cells. To predict cytomegalovirus infection status, the study combined high-throughput TCR immunosequencing, statistical association of individual TCRs with disease status, and machine learning. Five DR-DQ haplotypes were handled as single units for association and clustering because linkage in the cohort was strong. Alongside the repertoire data, information on donor age, sex, ethnicity and CMV serostatus was compiled. All discovery cohort repertoires had been generated using a single sequencing platform. Approximately 300 gigabases of sequencing data and roughly 80 million unique TCR sequences made up an early release that covered approximately 700 HLA-typed donors. Among the roughly 400 genotyped donors, approximately 77% belonged to the genetic ancestry cluster associated with self-reported Caucasian donors. The number of donors typed differed by locus, with about 620-630 for A, B, C, DRB1 and DQB1, 522 for DQA1, about 610 for DPA1, and some 450 for DPB1. Across approximately 400 genotyped donors of the cohort, an average of roughly 230,000 unique TCR beta nucleotide sequences per donor were sequenced, and approximately 17% of those sequences were non-productive. Rather than drawing on any new phenotypic data, the later analysis identified candidate immune exposures from TCR beta sequences and the way those sequences occurred across donors. To decide whether each TCR beta V gene segment behaved as functional or pseudogenic, an earlier analysis of nearly 600 of the donors relied on high-throughput TCR beta sequencing. In a later genetic analysis, genome-wide SNP genotypes for about three fifths of the roughly 670 donors were used, and that subset was treated as a discovery cohort. The aim of the study was to test whether cataloging public T cell receptors could identify signatures of past pathogen exposure. Along with the approximately 700-subject first cohort, a separate validation cohort of over 90 different subjects was used. In a later analysis, previously published TCR beta repertoires from 550 to 750 donors were re-analyzed and high-resolution HLA genotyping was added so that TCR occurrence patterns could be studied. The study used immunosequencing to profile the T cell repertoires of more than 650 subjects and linked those repertoires to cytomegalovirus serostatus. HLA typing covered class I and class II loci at four-digit resolution. Results the study describes overall, beyond this receptor: The authors suggested that the approach could potentially be generalized to other disease states and immunological phenotypes. A few of the identified cytomegalovirus-associated TCR beta chains were confirmed in vitro to be specific for cytomegalovirus antigens. Linkage disequilibrium might explain the correlated functional status among segregating V segments, but an unknown experimental factor could not be excluded. For the cohort, immune exposure information was limited to CMV serostatus. In a later analysis, TCR association rates were found to vary across HLA loci, with the most associated TCRs seen for DRB1 alleles and the fewest for HLA-C alleles. About 15 rarely observed V segments, including chromosome 9 orphons, were excluded from the earlier analysis of several hundred of the donors because counts were too low. Presence/absence analyses assumed roughly uniform sequencing depth across donors, an assumption that may not hold. Several of the top co-occurrence clusters appeared to be linked to parvovirus B19, influenza, CMV and Epstein-Barr virus, according to a later analysis. In a later genetic analysis, fewer N-insertions in productive TCRs were reported among donors in an Asian-associated ancestry cluster than the roughly 700-donor mean. The study gave a list of under 200 TCR beta chains associated with cytomegalovirus. Most TCR sequences were observed very rarely across donors, whereas some public TCRs were present in many individuals. Broadly in line with IMGT annotations, most TCR beta V segments showed up in productive rearrangements about 87% or about 30% of the time in an earlier analysis of around 600 of the donors. A later analysis found that HLA-associated TCR beta chains were more clonally expanded and had lower generation probabilities than equally common non-associated chains. A further reported finding was that TCR beta sequences accurately predicted the HLA-A and HLA-B alleles for most subjects in the first cohort. Because HLA typing was unavailable for some donors at each locus, only the typed subset was used in association tests. At a false discovery rate of 0.05, a later analysis linked about 16,000 TCR beta sequences to specific HLA alleles. The 87-base-pair reads could not distinguish some IMGT-functional V segments, including TRBV6-2 and TRBV6-3, so those segments were excluded. According to a later analysis, most CMV-associated TCR beta chains appeared to be HLA-restricted, and the HLA associations seemed to be driven largely by CMV exposure. When HLA alleles, especially DR and DQ, strongly co-occurred, attributing TCR associations to individual alleles was difficult. In a later genetic analysis, a missense DCLRE1C variant was associated with V-gene and J-gene trimming of TCR beta chains, and the association was replicated in an independent cohort. In both the original and validation cohorts, the classifier was reported to diagnose cytomegalovirus status with high specificity and sensitivity. A cluster of highly shared sequence variants was judged likely to be a technical artifact of the sequencing pipeline. In this cohort, only TCR beta chains were sequenced, and detectable features were limited by the absence of alpha or paired-chain data.

The cohort consisted of approximately 670 healthy bone marrow donors. All cohort members were sampled while nominally healthy, although unrecorded immune exposures were likely present. The donor was CMV seropositive and was included in the group of some 290 seropositive cohort members. A peripheral blood sample was provided by each donor, and peripheral blood mononuclear cells were used for TCR beta sequencing. Genomic DNA extraction from the blood cell samples was performed with the Qiagen DNeasy Blood Extraction Kit. Worth noting for this clone: Its antigen is unknown. Base qualities were left out, and no much larger clone turns up one base away.

Libraries were built with the immunoSEQ multiplex PCR assay. For the multiplex PCR, a mixture combining 60 forward primers for TCR Vbeta segments and 13 reverse primers for TCR Jbeta segments was used. A multiplex PCR assay on genomic DNA amplified the CDR3 region of rearranged TCR beta genes. The amplified TCR beta libraries were sequenced on the Illumina HiSeq System as 87-base-pair reads. The paper's processing steps were these. A later analysis counted tens of millions of unique TCR beta chains across the 666 repertoires, and approximately 11 million of these chains were shared by at least two donors. A nearest-neighbor algorithm error-corrected the raw reads and collapsed the reads into unique sequences, merging closely related sequences to remove PCR and sequencing errors. V, D and J gene segments were assigned by aligning CDR3 sequences to IMGT reference sequences. For a sequence to be retained, a match of at least six nucleotides was required to both a V gene segment and a J gene segment. Rearrangements were classified as productive when the CDR3 lacked stop codons and remained in frame with V and J, and all other rearrangements were classified as non-productive. CDR3 was defined by IMGT convention, running from the second conserved V-encoded cysteine to the conserved J-encoded phenylalanine. Sequences without an unambiguous match to a single V gene segment were excluded from the earlier analysis of several hundred of the donors. An earlier analysis of several hundred of the donors called V segments functional above 56.7% productive rearrangements and segregating when the between-donor standard deviation exceeded 5%. A statistical classification framework was developed to diagnose cytomegalovirus status using the catalog of TCR beta chain sequences. A later analysis assigned V and J genes by comparing TCR nucleotide sequences with IMGT/GENE-DB human TR gene sequences. In a later analysis, CDR3 sequences and most-parsimonious VDJ recombination scenarios were assigned using the TCRdist pipeline. In a later analysis, each TCR beta chain was defined by its CDR3 amino acid sequence together with its V-gene family, and reads lacking a unique V-gene family were excluded. To address suspected cross-contamination and a sequencing artifact, a later analysis removed a few hundred highly shared, low-generation-probability nucleotide sequences. In a later analysis, a clonal expansion index for each public chain was calculated from normalized within-repertoire ranks of inferred template counts. In a later analysis, generation probabilities were computed using a VDJ recombination model fitted to out-of-frame rearrangements, and the results were checked against IGoR. In a later analysis, TCR-TCR, TCR-HLA and TCR-CMV co-occurrence was scored with hypergeometric tests, and a repertoire-size bias correction was applied to TCR pairs. In a later analysis, false discovery rates were estimated by permuting HLA or CMV assignments 20 times. A later analysis grouped co-occurring TCRs with DBSCAN, adding TCRdist sequence similarity when clustering within HLA-allele-positive subsets. Repertoires with fewer than 30,000 or more than 120,000 public chains, plus five repertoires with anomalous nucleotide sharing, were excluded from co-occurrence clustering. In its TCRdb copy, this immuneACCESS table keeps in-frame sequences only and misses some clones. Where compared with another copy, unresolved V genes explain less than half of these, and the others have no known cause. For V, J and clone size, that table is used; D and trimming come from the DNA. The sample has about 130,000 clones on record, over 75% of them singletons. The ten largest make up roughly 4.1% of the sample.

Counted from cysteine to phenylalanine, this CDR3 has 13 amino acids. Only CDR3 DNA is held: 39 bases, read in frame from base 1. A distance of 9 bases separates the germline ends of V and J, which lose 1 base and 6 bases respectively. The CDR1 and CDR2 encoded by the germline V gene are SGHTA and FQGNSA. Sequences were obtained from PBMCs. The rearrangement combines TRBV7-2 with TRBJ1-2, with TRBD1 as a weak D call on 5 bases. This clonotype was sampled from a man aged 18 to 35 in good health and CMV-seropositive. This receptor has the CDR3 CASSLGRADGYTF. Read as DNA, the sequence is TGTGCCAGCAGCTTAGGCAGGGCGGATGGCTACACCTTC.